The following is a TCR beta chain sequence with its context. Within the sample, other DNA sequences also encode this same CDR3. The data were taken from a study of radiotherapy plus CTLA-4 blockade in lung cancer. Study as a whole: Objective responses were documented in around a sixth of patients, with disease control in 31%.

TCRdb's table, derived via immunoSEQ multiplex PCR, lists solely in-frame clones and lacks some. The table includes roughly 88,000 clones, about four fifths detected once. The CDR3 totals 14 residues. The V gene's germline CDR1 is KGHSH and CDR2 LQKENI. Trimming took 3 bases from V and 0 from J; bases not matched to a gene: 1. This clonotype was obtained from a human donor with non-small cell lung cancer who had stable disease on radiotherapy plus ipilimumab. The chain uses TRBV18 and TRBJ1-1; 7 positions agree with TRBD1. The sequencing used peripheral blood, collected from a patient treated with radiotherapy plus ipilimumab. The CDR3 coding sequence is TGTGCCAGCTCACCCGGACAGGTGAACACTGAAGCTTTCTTT. Its translation: CASSPGQVNTEAFF.